This T cell receptor (beta chain) was recovered during a study of cytomegalovirus exposure and HLA in healthy donors. Germline CDR1 and CDR2: LNHNV and YYDKDF (reference sequence). Unmatched junction bases numbered 6, after V lost 3 bases and J lost 4 bases. The CDR3 runs to 15 residues. The PCR was carried out with 60 Vbeta primers and 13 Jbeta primers. Profiling relied on immunoSEQ multiplex PCR, and the TCRdb table lists in-frame clones only, not all of them. The sample lists 250,000 or so clones; 80% to 85% were seen once. This clonotype was obtained from a woman in her fifties or sixties in good health and CMV-seropositive. The sample was PBMCs. This chain uses TRBV15 with TRBJ2-1, with TRBD1 identical over 7 bases. The CDR3 sequence is CATSSGTDPYNEQFF. CDR3 coding DNA: TGTGCCACCAGCAGTGGGACAGACCCTTACAATGAGCAGTTCTTC.